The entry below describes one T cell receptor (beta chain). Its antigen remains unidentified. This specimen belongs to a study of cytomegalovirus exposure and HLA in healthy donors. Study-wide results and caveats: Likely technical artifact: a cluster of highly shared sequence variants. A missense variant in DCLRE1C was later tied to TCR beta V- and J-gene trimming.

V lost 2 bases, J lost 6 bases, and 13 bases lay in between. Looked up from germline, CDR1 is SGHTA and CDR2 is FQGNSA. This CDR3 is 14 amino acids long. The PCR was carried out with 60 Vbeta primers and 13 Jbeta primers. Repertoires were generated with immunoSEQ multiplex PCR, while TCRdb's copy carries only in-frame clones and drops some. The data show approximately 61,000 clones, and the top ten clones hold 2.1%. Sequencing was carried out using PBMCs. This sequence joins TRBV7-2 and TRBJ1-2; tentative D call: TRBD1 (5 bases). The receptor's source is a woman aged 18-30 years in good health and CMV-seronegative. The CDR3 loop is CASSLSLAGDGYTF. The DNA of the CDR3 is TGTGCCAGCAGCTTAAGCCTCGCGGGGGATGGCTACACCTTC.